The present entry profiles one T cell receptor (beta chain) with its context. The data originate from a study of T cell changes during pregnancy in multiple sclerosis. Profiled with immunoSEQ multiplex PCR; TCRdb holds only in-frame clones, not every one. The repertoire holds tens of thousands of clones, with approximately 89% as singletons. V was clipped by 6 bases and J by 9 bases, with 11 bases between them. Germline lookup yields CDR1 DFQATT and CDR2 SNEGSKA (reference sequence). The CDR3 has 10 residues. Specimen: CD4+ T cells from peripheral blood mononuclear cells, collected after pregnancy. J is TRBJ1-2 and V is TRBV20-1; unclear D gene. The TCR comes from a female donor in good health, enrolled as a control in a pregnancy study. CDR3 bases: TGCAGTGCCGCGGATCTTCGCTACACCTTC. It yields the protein CSAADLRYTF.